What follows are 26 T cell receptor beta chains derived from one specimen sequenced in a study of cytomegalovirus exposure and HLA in healthy donors. PCR amplification relied on 60 Vbeta primers (plus 13 Jbeta primers). Clones were sequenced by immunoSEQ multiplex PCR, and TCRdb holds only the in-frame ones, with some missing. The table has about 140,000 clones, roughly four fifths seen once. Sequenced material: PBMCs. The receptors shown here come from a man aged 25 to 40 in good health and CMV-seropositive.

V and J are TRBV5-1 and TRBJ2-2; 7 bases fit TRBD2. This CDR3 comprises 15 residues. With 7 bases clipped from V and 6 bases from J, the junction kept 12 bases outside the gene matches. Germline V gene lookup returns CDR1 SGHRS and CDR2 YFSETQ. The CDR3 loop is CASGYPSGRAGELFF. The CDR3 nucleotides read TGCGCCAGCGGATATCCCTCGGGGAGGGCCGGGGAGCTGTTTTTT.

The chain couples TRBV6-6 to TRBJ1-5, with D maybe TRBD1 (5 bases). With 0 bases removed from V and 7 bases from J, the gap between germline ends came to 10 bases. There are 14 residues in the CDR3. Germline loops: CDR1 MNHNY, CDR2 SVGAGI (reference sequence). The CDR3 sequence is CASSYSGGVQPQHF. The CDR3 nucleotides read TGTGCCAGCAGTTACTCCGGAGGGGTACAGCCCCAGCATTTT.

This clone showed up just a few times. The chain links TRBV6-6 to TRBJ1-1, with 7 bases matching TRBD1. CDR1 MNHNY and CDR2 SVGAGI come from the germline V gene (reference sequence). V shed 6 bases and J 0 bases; nucleotides not matched to a gene: 4. The CDR3 spans 14 residues. The chain's CDR3 is CASSQTGMNTEAFF. As DNA, the CDR3 is TGTGCCAGCAGCCAGACAGGGATGAACACTGAAGCTTTCTTT.

The J gene is TRBJ2-7, the V gene TRBV5-5; 13 bases match TRBD2. The CDR3 consists of 15 residues. Germline V gives CDR1 SGHKS, CDR2 YYEKEE (reference sequence). Trimming at V came to 3 bases and at J to 6 bases, leaving 6 bases not matched to a gene. CDR3 DNA: TGTGCCAGCAGCTATAGGACTAGCGGGAGTGCCGAGCAGTACTTC. Amino acids: CASSYRTSGSAEQYF.

V is TRBV6-6 and J is TRBJ2-5; 13 bases are shared with TRBD2. Germline CDR1 is MNHNY and CDR2 is SVGAGI (reference sequence). The CDR3 runs to 15 residues. J lost 2 bases, V lost 8 bases, and 5 bases had no gene match. Written as DNA, the CDR3 is TGTGCCAGCCAGCCGGGACTAGCGGGACAAGAGACCCAGTACTTC. This translates into CASQPGLAGQETQYF.

The V and J genes are TRBV19 and TRBJ2-7; 7 bases fit TRBD1. The CDR3 runs 15 residues. Germline CDR1 LNHDA, CDR2 SQIVND (reference sequence). With V trimmed by 5 bases and J by 6 bases, 13 bases remained unmatched. The CDR3 region is CASSPRDSGLIEQYF. CDR3 nucleotide sequence: TGTGCCAGTAGTCCACGGGACAGTGGTTTAATCGAGCAGTACTTC.

The rearrangement uses TRBV7-2 and TRBJ2-7; a possible D gene is TRBD1 (5 bases). Per germline, CDR1 SGHTA and CDR2 FQGNSA. The CDR3 loop spans 13 amino acids. With 3 bases removed from V and 3 bases from J, the gap between germline ends came to 9 bases. CDR3 bases: TGTGCCAGCAGCTTCAGCAGGGACTACGAGCAGTACTTC. The encoded protein is CASSFSRDYEQYF.

This chain joins TRBV19 and TRBJ1-1; weak D call: TRBD1 (6 bases). Germline CDR1 reads LNHDA; CDR2 reads SQIVND (reference sequence). The CDR3 loop spans 12 amino acids. V dropped 7 bases and J dropped 10 bases, with 16 bases sitting between them. The CDR3 spells CASKGVLASAFF. Here the CDR3 DNA reads TGTGCCAGTAAGGGGGTCCTAGCATCAGCTTTCTTT.

The chain links TRBV4-1 to TRBJ2-5, with 9 bases that match TRBD1. V trimming: 2 bases; J trimming: 6 bases; junction bases outside the gene matches: 7. The CDR3 runs 15 residues. CDR1 is MGHRA, CDR2 YSYEKL, per germline. In DNA, the CDR3 is TGCGCCAGCAGCCAACCAGACAGGGGGGTAAAGACCCAGTACTTC. Amino acid sequence: CASSQPDRGVKTQYF.

V is TRBV18 and J is TRBJ1-4, with 7 bases fitting TRBD1. The J segment lost 8 bases and the V segment lost 5 bases, leaving 8 bases of the junction unmatched. The CDR3 length is 14 residues. Germline CDR1 is KGHSH and CDR2 is LQKENI. The CDR3 spells CASSKGQSEEKLFF. The CDR3 DNA follows: TGTGCCAGCTCAAAGGGACAGTCGGAGGAAAAACTGTTTTTT.

The chain is built from TRBV9 and TRBJ2-5; TRBD1 aligns across 9 bases. Trimming cost V 2 bases and J 1 base; bases outside gene matches: 3. CDR3 length: 15 amino acids. CDR1 and CDR2 (germline): SGDLS, YYNGEE. CDR3 protein: CASSVGQGSQETQYF. CDR3 coding DNA: TGTGCCAGCAGCGTCGGACAGGGGTCCCAAGAGACCCAGTACTTC.

Here the CDR3 DNA reads TGTGCCAGCAGTGGAGGCTCCACCCGCAATGAGCAGTTCTTC. It translates to CASSGGSTRNEQFF. This chain connects TRBV28 to TRBJ2-1, with D tentatively TRBD2 (5 bases). Germline CDR1 is MDHEN and CDR2 is SYDVKM. Trimming removed 5 bases at V and 6 bases at J, with 14 bases between. This CDR3 is built from 14 residues.

V gene TRBV28 combines with J gene TRBJ2-1; TRBD1 aligns across 8 bases. With 7 bases clipped from V and 5 bases from J, the junction kept 10 bases outside the gene matches. The CDR3 sequence is 15 residues long. CDR1 is MDHEN, CDR2 SYDVKM, per germline. The CDR3 region has the DNA TGTGCCAGCACACGGACAGGGACTTTGGACAATGAGCAGTTCTTC. It is translated as CASTRTGTLDNEQFF.

The rearrangement uses TRBV19 and TRBJ1-5; D may be TRBD1 (5 bases). Trimming cost V 9 bases and J 5 bases, with 17 bases left between them. The CDR3 is 14 amino acids. In germline, CDR1 is LNHDA, CDR2 SQIVND (reference sequence). This chain's CDR3 is CARDWTPGDQPQHF. The CDR3 DNA reads TGTGCCAGAGATTGGACTCCGGGGGATCAGCCCCAGCATTTT.

The rearrangement links TRBV19 to TRBJ2-7; D remains ambiguous. Germline lookup yields CDR1 LNHDA and CDR2 SQIVND (reference sequence). This CDR3 is 15 amino acids long. With 5 bases removed from V and 0 bases from J, the gap between germline ends came to 14 bases. This CDR3 is CASSSHLSGSYEQYF. CDR3 DNA sequence: TGTGCCAGTAGTTCCCATCTATCAGGCTCCTACGAGCAGTACTTC.

This clone was detected only a few times. CDR3 bases: TGTGCCAGCAGACCCGGGACTAGCACCGAGACCCAGTACTTC. Translated, it gives CASRPGTSTETQYF. The chain uses TRBV6-6 and TRBJ2-5; 9 positions agree with TRBD2. Germline CDR1 is MNHNY and CDR2 is SVGAGI (reference sequence). V lost 6 bases to trimming and J lost 5 bases; unmatched junction nucleotides: 7. The CDR3 totals 14 residues.

V and J are TRBV4-2 and TRBJ2-7; D is possibly TRBD1 (5 bases). The CDR3 has 15 residues. With 0 bases removed from V and 0 bases from J, the gap between germline ends came to 9 bases. Germline V CDR1 and CDR2: LGHNA, YNFKEQ. The CDR3 loop is CASSQEGTGSYEQYF. CDR3 sequence (DNA): TGTGCCAGCAGCCAAGAAGGTACAGGCTCCTACGAGCAGTACTTC.

The V and J genes are TRBV5-6 and TRBJ2-4, with 7 bases fitting TRBD1. Unmatched junction bases numbered 13, after V lost 0 bases and J lost 7 bases. CDR3 size: 17 residues. The germline CDR1 and CDR2 sequences are SGHDT and YYEEEE. CDR3 residues: CASSLEGTALTGNIQYF. The CDR3 bases are TGTGCCAGCAGCTTGGAGGGGACAGCTCTGACCGGGAACATTCAGTACTTC.

With regard to this clone: Germline and junction disagree at one end, which may indicate a read error. The gene calls are TRBV7-7 and TRBJ2-1; D may be TRBD2 (5 bases). The CDR3 is 13 amino acids. The germline gives CDR1 SSHAT, CDR2 FNYEAQ (reference sequence). CDR3 DNA: TGTGCTAGCAGCCCGGGCCTCGAGGGTGAGCAGTTCTTC. Amino acids: CASSPGLEGEQFF.

The gene calls are TRBV11-3 and TRBJ2-3; 13 bases match TRBD2. This CDR3 comprises 16 residues. Per germline, CDR1 SGHNT and CDR2 YENEEA. Trimming at V came to 5 bases and at J to 8 bases, leaving 10 bases not matched to a gene. CDR3: CASSLTSGRAGGTQYF. The CDR3 bases are TGTGCCAGCAGCCTTACTAGCGGGAGGGCGGGTGGTACGCAGTATTTT.

The V and J genes are TRBV5-1 and TRBJ2-7, with a tentative D call TRBD2 (6 bases). The CDR3 extends over 15 amino acids. In germline, CDR1 is SGHRS, CDR2 YFSETQ. The V end lost 5 bases, the J end lost 0 bases, and 15 bases lay between the germline ends. The CDR3 is CASREGPLISYEQYF. CDR3 nucleotides: TGCGCCAGCAGGGAGGGGCCCTTAATCTCCTACGAGCAGTACTTC.

This clone was observed a handful of times. The chain combines TRBV5-5 with TRBJ1-1; TRBD1 agrees at 8 bases. Losses at the gene ends were 1 base for V and 1 base for J; bases not matched to a gene: 9. The germline V gene has CDR1 SGHKS and CDR2 YYEKEE (reference sequence). The CDR3 has 17 residues. CDR3 in amino acids: CASSLFHSQGGNTEAFF. The CDR3 DNA reads as TGTGCCAGCAGCTTGTTTCATTCACAGGGGGGGAACACTGAAGCTTTCTTT.

This clone was seen only once. CDR3 nucleotide sequence: TGTGCCAGCAGCGCCACGGACAGTACAGCTTCCTACGAGCAGTACTTC. Its protein is CASSATDSTASYEQYF. The chain links TRBV9 to TRBJ2-7; weak D call: TRBD1 (6 bases). Between the trimmed V and J ends, which lost 3 bases and 1 base, there was a span of 17 bases. The CDR3 extends over 16 amino acids. CDR1 and CDR2 from the germline V gene are SGDLS and YYNGEE.

The chain couples TRBV6-1 to TRBJ2-7, with 7 bases lining up with TRBD1. V gave up 6 bases and J gave up 5 bases; unmatched junction bases: 10. This CDR3 has 14 amino acids. Germline-derived CDR1 and CDR2 are MNHNS and SASEGT. CDR3 sequence reads: CASSTGTVPNEQYV. The CDR3 DNA sequence: TGTGCCAGCAGCACCGGGACAGTCCCTAACGAGCAGTACGTC.

This sequence joins TRBV28 and TRBJ2-7; possible D gene TRBD1, 5 bases. The CDR3 length is 14 residues. The germline V gene has CDR1 MDHEN and CDR2 SYDVKM. The V end was cut by 6 bases, the J end by 3 bases, with 15 bases between. For the CDR3, the DNA is TGTGCCAGCAGCCCCAGACAGACAGTCTACGAGCAGTACTTC. This encodes CASSPRQTVYEQYF.

V is TRBV30 and J is TRBJ1-5; TRBD1 is a possible D gene (6 bases). Germline values: CDR1 GTSNPN, CDR2 SVGIG (reference sequence). The CDR3 runs 12 residues. V lost 1 base, J lost 5 bases, and 6 bases lay in between. The CDR3: CAWSGGHQPQHF. The CDR3, as DNA: TGTGCCTGGAGTGGGGGGCATCAGCCCCAGCATTTT.